Described below is a single TCR beta chain sequence and its context. Its specificity is not known. This sample was taken from a study of CD8+ T cells in alopecia areata. Overall study: Those patients who were treated received oral tofacitinib, which was given at 5 to 10 mg twice daily for moderate-to-severe alopecia areata. It was 6 to 18 months of tofacitinib, and then there were 6 months off drug. Study outcomes and limitations: There were many expanded lesional clones persisting in scalp and blood during tofacitinib. Scalp samples also yield sequences from resident alphabeta T cells of normal skin.

The treatment: oral pan-JAK inhibitor, 5-10 mg twice daily. RNA extraction was followed by reverse transcription into cDNA, which acted as the sequencing template. TCRdb's table, derived via immunoSEQ multiplex PCR, lists solely in-frame clones and lacks some. The data hold 170,000 or so clones, with around 50% observed a single time. The sequenced sample was CD8+ T cells sorted from blood, obtained at week 24, from a patient treated with tofacitinib. The source is a human donor with alopecia areata.

DNA for the CDR3: TGTGCCAGCAAACGGGGCACTGAAGCTTTCTTT. It specifies CASKRGTEAFF. V is TRBV6-1 and J is TRBJ1-1; D is unresolved. The CDR3 contains 11 residues. Germline V CDR1 and CDR2: MNHNS, SASEGT. The V and J ends lost 7 bases and 4 bases respectively, with 7 bases between them.